This TCR beta chain is drawn from a study of T cell repertoires in cytomegalovirus infection. Study-wide results and caveats: HLA-C-restricted CMV-specific TCR beta clonotypes prevailed in the ex vivo response.

TCRdb re-analysed the reads in MiXCR, keeping a single row per CDR3 protein. The data hold under 850,000 distinct CDR3 sequences, with roughly a third observed a single time. For this clonotype: The antigen is unknown.

The sequences come from cultured PBMCs, collected from culture after CMV antigen stimulation. The TCR originated in a human donor in good health (CMV status not recorded). Some clones in this sample may be carry-over from other donors' samples.

The CDR3: CASSLSATAETQYF. The CDR3 DNA sequence: TGCGCCAGCAGCTTGTCTGCAACGGCGGAGACCCAGTACTTC. The V call is TRBV5-1, the J call TRBJ2-5; D call uncertain. Deletions cut 1 base from V and 5 bases from J, with 12 bases between. Germline assignment: CDR1 SGHRS and CDR2 YFSETQ. The CDR3 has 14 amino acids.